This record looks at one T cell receptor beta chain sequence and its context. No antigen is known for it. TCRdb processed the 5' RACE reads anew with MiXCR; each CDR3 protein has one entry. The sample includes roughly 260,000 distinct CDR3 sequences, more than 13% seen only once; the top ten take around 9%. V lost 4 bases and J 1 base, leaving 8 bases between the germline ends. Germline V gene lookup returns CDR1 LGHNA and CDR2 YSLEER. The CDR3 runs 13 residues. These data come from a study of identical twins. Healthy Caucasians were all of the donors. Notes on the study in general: One should note that invariant MAIT and iNKT cells could partly confound zero-insertion analyses.

The chain joins TRBV4-3 to TRBJ2-7, with D possibly matching TRBD1 (5 bases). This TCR was recovered from a woman aged 18-29 years in good health. Material: memory (CD45RO+) T cells sorted from blood. The CDR3 DNA sequence: TGCGCCAGCAGCCTCAGGGTATCCTACGAGCAGTACTTC. The encoded protein is CASSLRVSYEQYF.